The clone carrying this T cell receptor (beta chain) was counted many times. Its matching antigen is unknown. The sample is drawn from a study of human T cells and chemical hapten exposure. The study's findings and limits: TCRs at high frequency, those above 1 in 1000, did not change with DPC sensitization.

TCRdb analysed the RACE reads with MiXCR anew, one entry per CDR3 protein. The repertoire has some 52,000 distinct CDR3 sequences, around 10% of them found once; the top ten carry around 1.8%. CDR3 length: 12 residues. Looked up from germline, CDR1 is MNHEY and CDR2 is SVGEGT. V shed 2 bases and J shed 6 bases, with 5 bases lying between them. Time point described: patch test 1, 2 weeks after DPC sensitization. Treatment defined: therapeutic diphenylcyclopropenone sensitization with weekly scalp DPC. From whole blood left unfractionated, total RNA was extracted. Sequences were derived from whole blood, sampled in connection with sensitization to the hapten diphenylcyclopropenone (DPC). The chain recombines TRBV6-2 or TRBV6-3 with TRBJ2-4, with D hard to call. The receptor was isolated from a woman aged 40 to 50 with alopecia areata. Some clones in this sample may be carry-over from other donors' samples. The CDR3 nucleotides are TGTGCCAGCAGTTACGTTGGAAACATTCAGTACTTC. Translated: CASSYVGNIQYF.